What follows are 2 T cell receptor beta chains derived from one specimen sequenced in a study of shared clonotypes between healthy human individuals. Repertoires were generated with immunoSEQ multiplex PCR, while TCRdb's copy carries only in-frame clones and drops some. The table has more than 850,000 clones, about 80% seen once. The source material was memory CD4+ T cells from PBMCs. Indicated subset: CD45RA-negative fraction. All receptors come from a man aged 18 to 35 in good health. Some clones in this sample may be carry-over from other donors' samples.

The rearrangement joins TRBV6-5 to TRBJ2-7; possibly TRBD2 for D (6 bases). The CDR3 has 14 amino acids. V dropped 5 bases and J dropped 5 bases, with 16 bases sitting between them. The germline V gene encodes CDR1 MNHEY and CDR2 SVGAGI. The CDR3 DNA is TGTGCCAGCAGTCCTAGGCGGGGTGGGGACGAGCAGTACTTC. Translation gives CASSPRRGGDEQYF.

The chain carries TRBV15 and TRBJ2-7, with no clear D. This CDR3 is 13 amino acids long. Per germline, CDR1 LNHNV and CDR2 YYDKDF (reference sequence). Trimming pared 2 bases from V and 3 bases from J, leaving 8 bases between. In DNA form, the CDR3 reads TGTGCCACCAGCAGAAGGACCAGCTACGAGCAGTACTTC. Translated: CATSRRTSYEQYF.